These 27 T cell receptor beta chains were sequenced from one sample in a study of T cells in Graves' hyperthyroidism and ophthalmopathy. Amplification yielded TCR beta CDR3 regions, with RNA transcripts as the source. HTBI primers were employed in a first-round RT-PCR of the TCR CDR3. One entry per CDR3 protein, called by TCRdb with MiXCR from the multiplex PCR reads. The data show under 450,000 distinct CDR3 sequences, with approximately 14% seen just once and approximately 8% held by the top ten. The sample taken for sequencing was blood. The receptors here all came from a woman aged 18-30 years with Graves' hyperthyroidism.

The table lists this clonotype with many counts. As DNA, the CDR3 is TGTGCCAGCAGCGCTGACGGATCTTGGGAGACCCAGTACTTC. Its translation is CASSADGSWETQYF. The chain has TRBV2 and TRBJ2-5, with D hard to call. The CDR3 is 14 amino acids. Germline V CDR1 and CDR2: SNHLY, FYNNEI. The V gene lost 6 bases and the J gene lost 5 bases, with 16 bases spanning the gap.

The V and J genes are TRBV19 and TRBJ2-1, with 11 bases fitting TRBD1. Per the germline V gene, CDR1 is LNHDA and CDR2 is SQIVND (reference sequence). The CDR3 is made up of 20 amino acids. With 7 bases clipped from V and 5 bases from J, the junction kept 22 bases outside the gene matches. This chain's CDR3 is CASMGDRGGSGRRWDNEQFF. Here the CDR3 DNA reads TGTGCCAGTATGGGGGACAGGGGGGGGAGCGGGAGACGATGGGACAATGAGCAGTTCTTC.

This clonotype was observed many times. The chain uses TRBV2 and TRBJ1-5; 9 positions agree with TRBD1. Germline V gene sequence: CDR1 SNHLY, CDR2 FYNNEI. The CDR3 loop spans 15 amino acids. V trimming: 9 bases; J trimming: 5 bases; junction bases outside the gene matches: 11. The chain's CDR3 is CASGSGGQGYQPQHF. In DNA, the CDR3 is TGTGCCAGTGGGTCGGGAGGACAGGGGTATCAGCCCCAGCATTTT.

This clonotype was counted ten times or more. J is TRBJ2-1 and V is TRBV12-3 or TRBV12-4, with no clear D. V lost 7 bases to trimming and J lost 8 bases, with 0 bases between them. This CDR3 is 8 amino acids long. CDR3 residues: CASNEQFF. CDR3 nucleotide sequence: TGTGCCAGCAATGAGCAGTTCTTC.

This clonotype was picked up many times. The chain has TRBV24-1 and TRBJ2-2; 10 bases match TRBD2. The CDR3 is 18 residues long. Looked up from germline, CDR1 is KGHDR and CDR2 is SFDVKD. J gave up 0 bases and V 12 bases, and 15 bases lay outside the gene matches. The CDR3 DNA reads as TGTGCCTCCTCCTGGTCTAGCGGGAGTCCCTCGAACACCGGGGAGCTGTTTTTT. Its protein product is CASSWSSGSPSNTGELFF.

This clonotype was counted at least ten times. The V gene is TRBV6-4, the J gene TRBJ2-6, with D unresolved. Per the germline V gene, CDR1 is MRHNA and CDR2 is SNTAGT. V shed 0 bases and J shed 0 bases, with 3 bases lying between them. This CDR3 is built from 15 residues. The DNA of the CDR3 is TGTGCCAGCAGTGACTCCAGCTCTGGGGCCAACGTCCTGACTTTC. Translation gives CASSDSSSGANVLTF.

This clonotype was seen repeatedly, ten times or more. The CDR3 loop reads CSVEDRAGRNTEAFF. In nucleotides, the CDR3 is TGCAGCGTTGAAGATAGGGCGGGAAGAAACACTGAAGCTTTCTTT. The chain employs TRBV29-1 and TRBJ1-1; unclear D gene. This CDR3 region has 15 residues. Per germline, CDR1 SQVTM and CDR2 ANQGSEA. Trimming took off 0 bases at V and 2 bases at J, with 13 bases between the two ends.

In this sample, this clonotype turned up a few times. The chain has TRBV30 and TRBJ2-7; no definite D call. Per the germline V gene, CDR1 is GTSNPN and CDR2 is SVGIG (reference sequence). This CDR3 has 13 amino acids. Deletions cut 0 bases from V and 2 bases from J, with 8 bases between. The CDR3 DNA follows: TGTGCCTGGAGTGTGAGCAGCACCTACGAGCAGTACTTC. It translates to CAWSVSSTYEQYF.

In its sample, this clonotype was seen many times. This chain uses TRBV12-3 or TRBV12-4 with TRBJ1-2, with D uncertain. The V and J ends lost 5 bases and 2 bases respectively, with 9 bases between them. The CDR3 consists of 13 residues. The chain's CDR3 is CASSHQRNYGYTF. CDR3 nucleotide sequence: TGTGCCAGCAGTCACCAGAGGAACTATGGCTACACCTTC.

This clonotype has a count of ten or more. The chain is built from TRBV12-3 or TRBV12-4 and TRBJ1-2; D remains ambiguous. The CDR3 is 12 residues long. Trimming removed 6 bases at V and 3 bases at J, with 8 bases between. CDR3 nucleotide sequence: TGTGCCAGCAGCCCGGTGGACTATGGCTACACCTTC. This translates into CASSPVDYGYTF.

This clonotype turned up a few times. The CDR3 protein is CASSPGLAVYEQYF. CDR3 nucleotide sequence: TGCGCCAGCAGCCCGGGACTAGCGGTGTACGAGCAGTACTTC. The chain combines TRBV4-1 with TRBJ2-7, with TRBD2 identical over 11 bases. Germline lookup yields CDR1 MGHRA and CDR2 YSYEKL. CDR3 length equals 14 residues. Losses at the gene ends were 4 bases for V and 4 bases for J; bases not matched to a gene: 3.

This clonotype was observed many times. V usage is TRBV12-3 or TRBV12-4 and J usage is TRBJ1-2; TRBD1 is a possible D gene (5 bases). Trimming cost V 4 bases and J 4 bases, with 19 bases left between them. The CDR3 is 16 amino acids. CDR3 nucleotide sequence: TGTGCCAGCAGTTCCACCCCCGGGACCCTTGGCTATGGCTACACCTTC. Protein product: CASSSTPGTLGYGYTF.

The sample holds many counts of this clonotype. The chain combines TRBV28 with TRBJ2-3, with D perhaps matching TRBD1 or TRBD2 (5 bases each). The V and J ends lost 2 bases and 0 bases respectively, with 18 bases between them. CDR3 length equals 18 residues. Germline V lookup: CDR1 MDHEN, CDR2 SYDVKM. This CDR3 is CASSLRIGTDLSTDTQYF. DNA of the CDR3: TGTGCCAGCAGTTTACGTATCGGGACGGACCTGAGCACAGATACGCAGTATTTT.

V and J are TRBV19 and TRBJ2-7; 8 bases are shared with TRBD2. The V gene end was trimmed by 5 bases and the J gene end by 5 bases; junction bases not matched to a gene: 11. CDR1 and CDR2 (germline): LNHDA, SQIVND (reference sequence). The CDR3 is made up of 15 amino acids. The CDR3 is CASSSAGLGLNEQYF. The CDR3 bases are TGTGCCAGTAGTTCTGCGGGACTAGGGTTAAACGAGCAGTACTTC.

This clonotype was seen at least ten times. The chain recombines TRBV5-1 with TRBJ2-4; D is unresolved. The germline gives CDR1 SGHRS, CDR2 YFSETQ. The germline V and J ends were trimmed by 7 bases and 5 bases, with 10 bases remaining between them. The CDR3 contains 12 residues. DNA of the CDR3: TGCGCCAGCGGGTCCAACGAAAACATTCAGTACTTC. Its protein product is CASGSNENIQYF.

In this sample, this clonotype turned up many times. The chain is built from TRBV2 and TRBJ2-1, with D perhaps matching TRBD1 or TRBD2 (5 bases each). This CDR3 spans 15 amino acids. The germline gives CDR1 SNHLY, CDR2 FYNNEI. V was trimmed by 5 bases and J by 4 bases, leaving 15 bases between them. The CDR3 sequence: CASSTGTASYNEQFF. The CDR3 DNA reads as TGTGCCAGCAGTACCGGGACCGCCTCTTACAATGAGCAGTTCTTC. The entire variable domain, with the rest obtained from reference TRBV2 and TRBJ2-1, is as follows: EPEVTQTPSHQVTQMGQEVILRCVPISNHLYFYWYRQILGQKVEFLVSFYNNEISEKSEIFDDQFSVERPDGSNFTLKIRSTKLEDSAMYFCASSTGTASYNEQFFGPGTRLTVL.

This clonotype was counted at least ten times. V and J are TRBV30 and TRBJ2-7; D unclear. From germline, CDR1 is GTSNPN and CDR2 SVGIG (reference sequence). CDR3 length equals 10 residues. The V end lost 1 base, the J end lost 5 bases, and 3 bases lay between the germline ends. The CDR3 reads CAWSDDEQYF. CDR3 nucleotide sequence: TGTGCCTGGAGTGACGACGAGCAGTACTTC. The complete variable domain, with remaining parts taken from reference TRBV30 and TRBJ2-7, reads SQTIHQWPATLVQPVGSPLSLECTVEGTSNPNLYWYRQAAGRGLQLLFYSVGIGQISSEVPQNLSASRPQDRQFILSSKKLLLSDSGFYLCAWSDDEQYFGPGTRLTVT.

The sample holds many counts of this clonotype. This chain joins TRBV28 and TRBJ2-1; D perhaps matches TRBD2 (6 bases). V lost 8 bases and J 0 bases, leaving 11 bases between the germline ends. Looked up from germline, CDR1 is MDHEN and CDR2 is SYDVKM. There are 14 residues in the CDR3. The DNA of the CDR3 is TGTGCCAGCGGGACTCGGAGCTCCTACAATGAGCAGTTCTTC. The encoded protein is CASGTRSSYNEQFF. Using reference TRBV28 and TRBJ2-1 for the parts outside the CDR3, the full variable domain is DVKVTQSSRYLVKRTGEKVFLECVQDMDHENMFWYRQDPGLGLRLIYFSYDVKMKEKGDIPEGYSVSREKKERFSLILESASTNQTSMYLCASGTRSSYNEQFFGPGTRLTVL.

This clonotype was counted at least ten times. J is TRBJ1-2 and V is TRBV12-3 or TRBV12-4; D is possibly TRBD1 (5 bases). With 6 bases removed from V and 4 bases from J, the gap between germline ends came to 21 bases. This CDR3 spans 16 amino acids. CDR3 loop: CASSLPRVARSYGYTF. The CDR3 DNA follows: TGTGCCAGCAGCCTCCCCAGGGTTGCCCGAAGCTATGGCTACACCTTC.

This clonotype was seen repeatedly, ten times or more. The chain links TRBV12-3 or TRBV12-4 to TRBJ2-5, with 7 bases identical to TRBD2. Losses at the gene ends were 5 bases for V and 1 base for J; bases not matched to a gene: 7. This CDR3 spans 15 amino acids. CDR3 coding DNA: TGTGCCAGCAGTATTCGACTAGCTTTCCAAGAGACCCAGTACTTC. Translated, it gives CASSIRLAFQETQYF.

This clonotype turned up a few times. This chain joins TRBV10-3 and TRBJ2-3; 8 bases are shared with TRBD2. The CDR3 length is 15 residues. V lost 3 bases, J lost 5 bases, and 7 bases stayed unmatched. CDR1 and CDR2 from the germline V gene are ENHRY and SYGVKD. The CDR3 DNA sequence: TGTGCCATCAGTGATGGAGCGGGGGCGGGAGATACGCAGTATTTT. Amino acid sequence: CAISDGAGAGDTQYF.

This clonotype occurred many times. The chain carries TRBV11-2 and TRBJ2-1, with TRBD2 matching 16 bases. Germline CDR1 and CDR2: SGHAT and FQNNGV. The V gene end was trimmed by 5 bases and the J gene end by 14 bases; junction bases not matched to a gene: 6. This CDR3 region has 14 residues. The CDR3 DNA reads TGTGCCAGCAGCCAGGGACTAGCGGGGGGGGAGGAGTTCTTC. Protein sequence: CASSQGLAGGEEFF.

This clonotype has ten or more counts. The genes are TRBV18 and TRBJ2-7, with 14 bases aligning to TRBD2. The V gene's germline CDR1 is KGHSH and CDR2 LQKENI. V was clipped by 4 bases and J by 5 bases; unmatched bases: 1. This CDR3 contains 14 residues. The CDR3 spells CASSRLAGGDEQYF. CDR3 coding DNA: TGTGCCAGCTCACGACTAGCGGGAGGGGACGAGCAGTACTTC.

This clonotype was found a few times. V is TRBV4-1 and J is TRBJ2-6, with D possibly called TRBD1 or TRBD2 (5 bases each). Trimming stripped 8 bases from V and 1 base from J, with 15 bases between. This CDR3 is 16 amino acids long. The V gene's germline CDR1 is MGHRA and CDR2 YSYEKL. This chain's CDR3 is CASGGPGRSGANVLTF. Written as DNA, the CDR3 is TGCGCCAGCGGGGGACCCGGTCGGTCTGGGGCCAACGTCCTGACTTTC.

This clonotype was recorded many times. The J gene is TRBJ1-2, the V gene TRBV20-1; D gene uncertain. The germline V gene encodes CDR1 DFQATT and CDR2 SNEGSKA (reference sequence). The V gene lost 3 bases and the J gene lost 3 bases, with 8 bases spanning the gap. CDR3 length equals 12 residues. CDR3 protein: CSASRADYGYTF. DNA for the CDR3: TGCAGTGCTAGTCGGGCCGACTATGGCTACACCTTC.

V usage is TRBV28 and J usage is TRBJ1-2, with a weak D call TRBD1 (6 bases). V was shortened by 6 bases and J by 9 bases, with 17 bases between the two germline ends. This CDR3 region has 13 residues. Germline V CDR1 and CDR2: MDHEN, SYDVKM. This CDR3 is CASRPRDKESYTF. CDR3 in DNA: TGTGCCAGCAGACCCCGGGACAAGGAGAGCTACACCTTC.

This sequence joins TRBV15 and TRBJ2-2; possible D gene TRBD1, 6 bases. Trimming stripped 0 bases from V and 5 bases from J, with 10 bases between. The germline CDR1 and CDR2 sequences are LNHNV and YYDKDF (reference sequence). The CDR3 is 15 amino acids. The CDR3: CATSRESRGTGELFF. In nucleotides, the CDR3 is TGTGCCACCAGCAGAGAATCAAGGGGGACCGGGGAGCTGTTTTTT. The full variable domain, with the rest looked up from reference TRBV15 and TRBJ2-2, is DAMVIQNPRYQVTQFGKPVTLSCSQTLNHNVMYWYQQKSSQAPKLLFHYYDKDFNNEADTPDNFQSRRPNTSFCFLDIRSPGLGDTAMYLCATSRESRGTGELFFGEGSRLTVL.